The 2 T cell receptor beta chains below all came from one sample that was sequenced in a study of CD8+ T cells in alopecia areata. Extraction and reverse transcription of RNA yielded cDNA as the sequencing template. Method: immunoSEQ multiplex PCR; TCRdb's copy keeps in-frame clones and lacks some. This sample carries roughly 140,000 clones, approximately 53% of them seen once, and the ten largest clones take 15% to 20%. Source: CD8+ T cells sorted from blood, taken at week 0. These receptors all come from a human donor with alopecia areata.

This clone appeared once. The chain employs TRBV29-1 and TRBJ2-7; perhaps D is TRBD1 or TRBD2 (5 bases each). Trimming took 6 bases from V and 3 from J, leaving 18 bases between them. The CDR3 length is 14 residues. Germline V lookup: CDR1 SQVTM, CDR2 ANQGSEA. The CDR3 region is CSVSFPERGYEQYF. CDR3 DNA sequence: TGCAGCGTCTCATTCCCCGAGAGGGGCTACGAGCAGTACTTC.

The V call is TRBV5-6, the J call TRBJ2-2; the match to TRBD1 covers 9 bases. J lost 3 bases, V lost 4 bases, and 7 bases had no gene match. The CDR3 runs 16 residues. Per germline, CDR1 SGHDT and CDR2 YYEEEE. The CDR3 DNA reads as TGTGCCAGCAGCGCTCTCCGGGACAGGGACACCGGGGAGCTGTTTTTT. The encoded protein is CASSALRDRDTGELFF.